Listed below are T cell receptor beta chains from one sample, sequenced in a study of beta chain features in type 1 diabetes. The table came from immunoSEQ multiplex PCR; TCRdb's copy has only in-frame clones and leaves some out. The table includes about 47,000 clones, about 48% detected once. The sample consisted of stem cell memory CD4+ T cells from blood. The source is a young man with type 1 diabetes. The CDR3 runs from the conserved cysteine through the conserved F or W.

13,TRBJ1-1,TRBV29-1,CSVGARGNTEAFF
17,TRBJ2-2,TRBV13,CASSLAPRAGEPGELFF
13,TRBJ2-4,TRBV9,CASSVDLSPIQYF
15,TRBJ2-1,TRBV5-1,CASSLGLAGVNEQFF
14,TRBJ2-7,TRBV30,CASAKGHPSYEQYF
15,TRBJ1-1,TRBV18,CASSYNRIMNTEAFF
15,TRBJ2-6,TRBV5-1,CASSLWASGANVLTF
16,TRBJ2-7,TRBV28,CASSDPGTSGRYEQYF
15,TRBJ1-2,TRBV2,CASSKDRQGHYGYTF
12,TRBJ2-7,TRBV14,CASSLGQGLRYF
14,TRBJ2-1,TRBV28,CASSTRPADREQFF
12,TRBJ2-7,TRBV18,CASSPRTNEQYF
11,TRBJ2-3,TRBV28,CAANSPPVQYF
13,TRBJ1-5,TRBV11-2,CASSLEGGQPQHF
17,TRBJ2-1,TRBV4-3,CASSQDRGTSVVDEQFF